Below are 9 T cell receptor beta chains sequenced from a single sample in a study of blood T cell repertoires in COVID-19 (dated by TCRdb to the early 2020s). The library came from the immunoSEQ multiplex PCR assay. TCRdb took this table from immuneACCESS and kept in-frame rearrangements with V and J called. Such tables lack part of the clones; where checked against another copy, unresolved V genes explain under half of the gap, and the rest is unexplained. The sample table lists more than 200,000 clones, 86% of them with a count of one. Nearly 2% of the sample goes to the ten largest clones. The specimen was peripheral blood. The receptors shown here come from a man aged 30 to 39 with active or convalescent COVID-19.

V gene TRBV29-1 combines with J gene TRBJ2-1; no definite D call. Looked up from germline, CDR1 is SQVTM and CDR2 is ANQGSEA. Trimming stripped 5 bases from V and 8 bases from J, with 7 bases between. There are 10 residues in the CDR3. The CDR3: CSVFSYEQFF. DNA for the CDR3: TGCAGCGTTTTCTCCTATGAGCAGTTCTTC.

This clone has only one observation. The gene calls are TRBV20-1 and TRBJ2-7; 9 nucleotides line up with TRBD1. The CDR3 covers 11 residues. Germline assignment: CDR1 DFQATT and CDR2 SNEGSKA (reference sequence). J lost 6 bases, V lost 4 bases, and 1 base had no gene match. CDR3 sequence reads: CSANRGREQYF. In DNA, the CDR3 is TGCAGTGCTAACAGGGGGCGCGAGCAGTACTTC.

This chain connects TRBV5-1 to TRBJ2-7; 11 bases are shared with TRBD1. Germline V lookup: CDR1 SGHRS, CDR2 YFSETQ. There are 17 residues in the CDR3. Trimming at V came to 1 base and at J to 1 base, leaving 7 bases not matched to a gene. CDR3 loop: CASSLWGQGERSYEQYF. CDR3 bases: TGCGCCAGCAGCTTGTGGGGACAGGGGGAGAGGTCCTACGAGCAGTACTTC.

The chain couples TRBV19 to TRBJ1-1; D is uncertain. Trimming pared 3 bases from V and 5 bases from J, leaving 13 bases between. This CDR3 comprises 14 residues. Germline V gene data show CDR1 as LNHDA and CDR2 as SQIVND (reference sequence). The CDR3: CASSMRRIGTEAFF. The CDR3 bases are TGTGCCAGTAGTATGAGGCGGATTGGGACTGAAGCTTTCTTT.

This clone came up once. The rearrangement uses TRBV4-1 and TRBJ1-2, with 8 positions matching TRBD1. The CDR3 has 16 residues. Per the germline V gene, CDR1 is MGHRA and CDR2 is YSYEKL. V trimming: 4 bases; J trimming: 1 base; junction bases outside the gene matches: 8. This CDR3 is CASSRTNTGGNYGYTF. CDR3 in DNA: TGCGCCAGCAGCCGCACGAACACAGGGGGTAACTATGGCTACACCTTC.

The J gene is TRBJ1-6, the V gene TRBV11-2; maybe TRBD1 (5 bases). V dropped 1 base and J dropped 7 bases, with 14 bases sitting between them. The CDR3 length is 16 residues. Per germline, CDR1 SGHAT and CDR2 FQNNGV. In DNA form, the CDR3 reads TGTGCCAGCAGCTTAGGGGGGGGATTTGGGAATTCACCCCTCCACTTT. Translated: CASSLGGGFGNSPLHF.

The gene calls are TRBV27 and TRBJ1-6; 8 nucleotides agree with TRBD1. CDR1 is MNHEY, CDR2 SMNVEV, per germline (reference sequence). Germline trimming cut 7 bases from V and 7 bases from J; bases unmatched to any gene: 9. The CDR3 sequence is 15 residues long. For the CDR3, the DNA is TGTGCCAGCACGATCGGAGGACAGGGAAATTCACCCCTCCACTTT. This encodes CASTIGGQGNSPLHF.

The J gene is TRBJ2-7, the V gene TRBV7-9, with TRBD1 matching over 7 bases. The length of the CDR3 is 13 residues. The germline CDR1 and CDR2 sequences are SEHNR and FQNEAQ (reference sequence). V lost 4 bases and J lost 3; bases outside the gene matches: 3. The DNA of the CDR3 is TGTGCCAGCAGCTCGACAGGGAGCTACGAGCAGTACTTC. Protein sequence: CASSSTGSYEQYF.

The chain couples TRBV6-6 to TRBJ1-2; D uncertain. The CDR3 spans 14 residues. The germline V gene has CDR1 MNHNY and CDR2 SVGAGI (reference sequence). The V gene lost 6 bases and the J gene lost 4 bases, with 15 bases spanning the gap. The CDR3 coding sequence is TGTGCCAGCAGCAGTCAAGTCGATGGCTATGGCTACACCTTC. Translating it yields CASSSQVDGYGYTF.